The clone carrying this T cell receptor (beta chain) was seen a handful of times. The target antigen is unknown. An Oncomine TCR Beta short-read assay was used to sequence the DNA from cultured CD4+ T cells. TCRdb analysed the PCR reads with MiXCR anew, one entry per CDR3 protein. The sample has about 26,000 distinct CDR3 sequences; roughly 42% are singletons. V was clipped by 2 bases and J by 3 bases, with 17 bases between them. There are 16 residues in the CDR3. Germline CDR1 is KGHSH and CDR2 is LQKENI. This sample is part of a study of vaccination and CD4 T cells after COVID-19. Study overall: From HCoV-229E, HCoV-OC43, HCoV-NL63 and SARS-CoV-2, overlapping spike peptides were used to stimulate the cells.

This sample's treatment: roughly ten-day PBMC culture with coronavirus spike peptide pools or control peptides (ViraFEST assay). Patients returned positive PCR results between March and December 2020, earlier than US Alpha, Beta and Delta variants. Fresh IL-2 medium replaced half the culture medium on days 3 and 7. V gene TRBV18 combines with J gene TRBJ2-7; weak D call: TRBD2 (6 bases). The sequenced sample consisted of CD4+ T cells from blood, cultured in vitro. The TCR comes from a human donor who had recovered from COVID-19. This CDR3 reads CASSPRLGGNHYEQYF. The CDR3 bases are TGTGCCAGCTCACCAAGATTAGGCGGGAATCACTACGAGCAGTACTTC.